This TCR beta chain was recorded in a study of human T cells and chemical hapten exposure. The germline CDR1 and CDR2 sequences are MNHNS and SASEGT. J gave up 0 bases and V 6 bases, and 5 bases lay outside the gene matches. The CDR3 is 15 residues long. MiXCR, run by TCRdb on the RACE reads, gives a single entry per CDR3 protein. Of some 88,000 distinct CDR3 sequences in the sample, roughly 9.6% were seen once. Time point noted: patch test 2, 6 weeks after DPC sensitization. The treatment denotes: therapeutic diphenylcyclopropenone sensitization with weekly scalp DPC. The clonotype originates from a man between 35 and 55 years old with alopecia areata. Some clones in this sample may be carry-over from other donors' samples. Specimen: whole blood, collected in connection with sensitization to the hapten diphenylcyclopropenone (DPC). This chain joins TRBV6-1 and TRBJ1-5; 7 bases are a match to TRBD1. As DNA, the CDR3 is TGTGCCAGCAGCCCCAGGGGGAATAGCAATCAGCCCCAGCATTTT. It yields the protein CASSPRGNSNQPQHF.